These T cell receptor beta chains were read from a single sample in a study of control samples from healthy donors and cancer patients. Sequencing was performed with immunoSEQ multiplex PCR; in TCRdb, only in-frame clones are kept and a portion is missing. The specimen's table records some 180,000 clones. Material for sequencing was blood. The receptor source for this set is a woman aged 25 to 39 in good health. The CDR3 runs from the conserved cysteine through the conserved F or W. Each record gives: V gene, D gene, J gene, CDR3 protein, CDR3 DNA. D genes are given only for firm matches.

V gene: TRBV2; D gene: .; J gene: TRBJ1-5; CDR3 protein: CASSEARTSYQPQHF; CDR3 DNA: TGTGCCAGCAGTGAAGCGAGGACCTCCTATCAGCCCCAGCATTTT
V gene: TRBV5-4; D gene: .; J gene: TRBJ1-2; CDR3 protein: CASSVPAGTTYGYTF; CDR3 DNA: TGTGCCAGCAGCGTACCCGCCGGGACGACCTATGGCTACACCTTC
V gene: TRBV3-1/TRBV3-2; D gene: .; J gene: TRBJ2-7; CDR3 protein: CASSQDMGEQYF; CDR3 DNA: TGTGCCAGCAGCCAAGATATGGGGGAGCAGTACTTC
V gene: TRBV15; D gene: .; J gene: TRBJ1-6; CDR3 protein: CATGDPGFFNSPLHF; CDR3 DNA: TGTGCCACCGGAGACCCAGGGTTTTTTAATTCACCCCTCCACTTT
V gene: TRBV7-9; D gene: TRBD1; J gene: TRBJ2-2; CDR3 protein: CASSLRTGRTGELFF; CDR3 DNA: TGTGCCAGCAGCTTAAGGACAGGGAGGACCGGGGAGCTGTTTTTT
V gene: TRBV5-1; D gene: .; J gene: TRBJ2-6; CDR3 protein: CASASYSGANVLTF; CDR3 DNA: TGCGCCAGCGCCAGCTACTCTGGGGCCAACGTCCTGACTTTC
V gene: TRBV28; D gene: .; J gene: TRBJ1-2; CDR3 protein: CATKLGDGYGYTF; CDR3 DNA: TGTGCCACCAAGCTCGGGGACGGCTATGGCTACACCTTC
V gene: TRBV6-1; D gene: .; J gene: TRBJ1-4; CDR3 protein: CASSEAQGPMEKLFF; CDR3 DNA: TGTGCCAGCAGTGAAGCGCAGGGACCGATGGAAAAACTGTTTTTT
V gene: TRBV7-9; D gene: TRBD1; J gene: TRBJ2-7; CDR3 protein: CASSRTGGVFSYEQYF; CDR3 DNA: TGTGCCAGCAGCCGGACAGGAGGCGTTTTCAGCTACGAGCAGTACTTC
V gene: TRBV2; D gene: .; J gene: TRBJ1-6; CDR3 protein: CASSENGNSPLHF; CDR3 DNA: TGTGCCAGCAGTGAGAATGGGAATTCACCCCTCCACTTT
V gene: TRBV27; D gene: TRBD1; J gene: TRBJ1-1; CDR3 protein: CASSLRGQGREAFF; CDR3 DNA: TGTGCCAGCAGTTTACGGGGACAGGGACGGGAAGCTTTCTTT
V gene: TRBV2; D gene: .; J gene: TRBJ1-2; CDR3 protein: CASRAATPSNYGYTF; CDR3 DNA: TGTGCCAGCAGGGCAGCTACCCCGTCTAACTATGGCTACACCTTC
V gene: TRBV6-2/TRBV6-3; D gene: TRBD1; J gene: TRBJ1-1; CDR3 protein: CASSRDRVDTEAFF; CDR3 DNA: TGTGCCAGCAGCCGAGACAGGGTGGACACTGAAGCTTTCTTT
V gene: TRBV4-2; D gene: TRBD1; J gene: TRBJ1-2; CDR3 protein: CASSHMDRGPYGYTF; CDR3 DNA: TGTGCCAGCAGCCACATGGACAGGGGGCCGTATGGCTACACCTTC
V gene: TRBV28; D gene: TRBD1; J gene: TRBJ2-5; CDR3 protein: CASSSDRVVQETQYF; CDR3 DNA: TGTGCCAGCAGCTCTGACAGGGTAGTTCAAGAGACCCAGTACTTC
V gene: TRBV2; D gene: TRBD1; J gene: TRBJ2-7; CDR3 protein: CASTTPIRQGDSYEQYF; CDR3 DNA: TGTGCCAGCACTACGCCAATCCGACAGGGCGACTCCTACGAGCAGTACTTC
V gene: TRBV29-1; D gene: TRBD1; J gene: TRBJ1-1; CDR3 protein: CSVPRSWDRGINTEAFF; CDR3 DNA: TGCAGCGTCCCACGTTCATGGGACAGGGGGATTAACACTGAAGCTTTCTTT
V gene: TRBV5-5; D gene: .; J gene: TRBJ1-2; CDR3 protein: CASSLWVVRGYTF; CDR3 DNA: TGTGCCAGCAGCTTGTGGGTAGTGCGTGGCTACACCTTC
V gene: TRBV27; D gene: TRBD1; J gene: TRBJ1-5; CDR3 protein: CASSSNRGLGGQPQHF; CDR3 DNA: TGTGCCAGCAGTAGTAACAGGGGGCTCGGCGGTCAGCCCCAGCATTTT
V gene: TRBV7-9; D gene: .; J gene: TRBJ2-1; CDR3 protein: CASSKTGRTSLNEQFF; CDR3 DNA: TGTGCCAGCAGCAAAACGGGACGAACCTCTCTTAATGAGCAGTTCTTC
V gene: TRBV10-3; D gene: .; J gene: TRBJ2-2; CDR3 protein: CAISEGQGSTGELFF; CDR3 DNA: TGTGCCATCAGTGAGGGGCAGGGCAGCACCGGGGAGCTGTTTTTT
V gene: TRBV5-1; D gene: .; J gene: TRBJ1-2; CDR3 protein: CASSTRVRYGYTF; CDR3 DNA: TGCGCCAGCAGCACCAGGGTTAGGTATGGCTACACCTTC
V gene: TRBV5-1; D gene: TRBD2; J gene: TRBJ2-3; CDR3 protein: CASSETSGHVDTQYF; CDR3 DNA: TGCGCCAGCAGCGAGACTAGCGGACACGTAGATACGCAGTATTTT
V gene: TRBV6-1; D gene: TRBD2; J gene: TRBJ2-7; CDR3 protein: CASRRGGGDEQYF; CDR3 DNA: TGTGCCAGCAGGCGGGGGGGAGGAGACGAGCAGTACTTC
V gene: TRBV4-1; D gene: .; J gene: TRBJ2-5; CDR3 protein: CASSQKVRWDTAMDGETQYF; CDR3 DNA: TGCGCCAGCAGCCAGAAGGTGAGGTGGGATACGGCCATGGACGGGGAGACCCAGTACTTC
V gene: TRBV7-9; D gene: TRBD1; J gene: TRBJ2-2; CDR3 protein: CASSTTGQGNDGELFF; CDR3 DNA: TGTGCCAGCTCGACAACGGGACAGGGAAACGACGGGGAGCTGTTTTTT
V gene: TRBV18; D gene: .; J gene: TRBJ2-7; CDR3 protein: CASSLQGYYEQYF; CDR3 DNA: TGTGCCAGCTCACTTCAGGGGTACTACGAGCAGTACTTC
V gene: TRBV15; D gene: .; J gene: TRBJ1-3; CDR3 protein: CATSSGPGSTGTIYF; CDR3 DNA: TGTGCCACCAGCAGTGGCCCTGGCTCCACGGGCACCATATATTTT
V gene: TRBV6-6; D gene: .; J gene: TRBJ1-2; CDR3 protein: CASSSRTRDGGGGYTF; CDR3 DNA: TGTGCCAGCAGTTCCCGTACCCGGGACGGGGGTGGGGGCTACACCTTC
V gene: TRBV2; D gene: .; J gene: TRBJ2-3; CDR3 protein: CASSEATTADTQYF; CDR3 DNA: TGTGCCAGCAGTGAAGCAACAACCGCAGATACGCAGTATTTT
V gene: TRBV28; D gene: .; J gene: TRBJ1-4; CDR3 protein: CASSTPEKLFF; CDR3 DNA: TGTGCCAGCAGTACACCTGAAAAACTGTTTTTT
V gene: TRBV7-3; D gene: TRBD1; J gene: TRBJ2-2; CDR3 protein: CASSWGQGDTGELFF; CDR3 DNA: TGTGCCAGCAGCTGGGGACAGGGGGACACCGGGGAGCTGTTTTTT
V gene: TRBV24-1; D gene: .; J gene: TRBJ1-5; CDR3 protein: CATKGQGMGQPQHF; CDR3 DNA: TGTGCCACCAAGGGGCAGGGGATGGGTCAGCCCCAGCATTTT
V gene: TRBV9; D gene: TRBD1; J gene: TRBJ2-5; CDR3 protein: CASSVQTGGLETQYF; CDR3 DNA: TGTGCCAGCAGCGTACAGACAGGGGGCCTGGAGACCCAGTACTTC
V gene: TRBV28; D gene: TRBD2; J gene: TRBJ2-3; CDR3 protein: CASRLGGLGTDTQYF; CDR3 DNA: TGTGCCAGCAGGTTGGGAGGGCTGGGCACAGATACGCAGTATTTT
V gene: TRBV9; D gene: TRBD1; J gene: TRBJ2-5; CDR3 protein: CASSPVRGRQETQYF; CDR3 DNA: TGTGCCAGCAGCCCAGTAAGGGGGCGCCAAGAGACCCAGTACTTC
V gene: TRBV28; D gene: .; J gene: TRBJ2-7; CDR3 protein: CASSFPGQPYEQYF; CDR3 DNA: TGTGCCAGCAGTTTCCCGGGACAACCCTACGAGCAGTACTTC
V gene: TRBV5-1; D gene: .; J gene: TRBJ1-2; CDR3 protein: CASSTGDRTHYTF; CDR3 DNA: TGCGCCAGCAGCACGGGGGACCGGACCCACTACACCTTC
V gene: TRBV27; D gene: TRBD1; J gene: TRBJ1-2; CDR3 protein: CASSSSDRGGYTF; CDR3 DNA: TGTGCCAGCAGTTCGTCCGACAGGGGCGGCTACACCTTC
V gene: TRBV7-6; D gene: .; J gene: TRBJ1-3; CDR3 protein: CASSLVSRTAGNTIYF; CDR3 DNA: TGTGCCAGCAGCTTAGTATCGAGGACGGCTGGAAACACCATATATTTT
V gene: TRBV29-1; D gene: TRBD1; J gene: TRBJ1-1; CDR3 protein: CSAARQGGYINTEAFF; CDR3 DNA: TGCAGCGCGGCCCGACAGGGTGGATACATCAACACTGAAGCTTTCTTT
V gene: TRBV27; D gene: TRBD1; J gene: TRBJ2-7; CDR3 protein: CASRTGTGNSYEQYF; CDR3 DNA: TGTGCCAGCAGAACCGGGACAGGGAATAGCTACGAGCAGTACTTC